Each of the 22 T cell receptor beta chains below was sequenced from the same sample in a study of blood T cell repertoires in COVID-19. Here immunoSEQ multiplex PCR was the method, and the copy in TCRdb shows in-frame clones only, minus some. In the table there are under 150,000 clones, 90% of which are singletons. The sequencing sample was made of peripheral blood. These receptors came from a man over 45 with active COVID-19.

The chain links TRBV6-5 to TRBJ1-4; TRBD1 matches 11 bases. CDR3 length: 14 amino acids. J lost 8 bases, V lost 6 bases, and 5 bases had no gene match. CDR1 is MNHEY and CDR2 is SVGAGI in the germline V gene. DNA for the CDR3: TGTGCCAGCAGCTCCGGGACAGGGGGAGAAAAACTGTTTTTT. Translated, it gives CASSSGTGGEKLFF.

The rearrangement joins TRBV11-3 to TRBJ1-2, with D possibly matching TRBD1 (5 bases). Germline V gene sequence: CDR1 SGHNT, CDR2 YENEEA. The V end was cut by 3 bases, the J end by 4 bases, with 9 bases between. This CDR3 comprises 13 residues. Written as DNA, the CDR3 is TGTGCCAGCAGCTTCGGGACTAGCTATGGCTACACCTTC. Encoded protein: CASSFGTSYGYTF. The whole variable domain, filled in from reference TRBV11-3 and TRBJ1-2, reads EAGVVQSPRYKIIEKKQPVAFWCNPISGHNTLYWYLQNLGQGPELLIRYENEEAVDDSQLPKDRFSAERLKGVDSTLKIQPAELGDSAVYLCASSFGTSYGYTFGSGTRLTVV.

V usage is TRBV5-4 and J usage is TRBJ2-1; 7 positions agree with TRBD1. This CDR3 comprises 13 residues. CDR1 is SGHNT and CDR2 is YYREEE in the germline V gene (reference sequence). V dropped 7 bases and J dropped 2; count of bases not matched to a gene: 3. The CDR3 is CASADRTYNEQFF. CDR3 in DNA: TGTGCCAGCGCGGACAGGACCTACAATGAGCAGTTCTTC. The whole variable domain, filled in from reference TRBV5-4 and TRBJ2-1, reads ETGVTQSPTHLIKTRGQQVTLRCSSQSGHNTVSWYQQALGQGPQFIFQYYREEENGRGNFPPRFSGLQFPNYSSELNVNALELDDSALYLCASADRTYNEQFFGPGTRLTVL.

This chain joins TRBV5-1 and TRBJ1-2, with 8 bases matching TRBD1. The germline CDR1 and CDR2 sequences are SGHRS and YFSETQ. J lost 4 bases, V lost 0 bases, and 14 bases had no gene match. This CDR3 is built from 18 residues. The CDR3 region is CASSLGAPGQAAPYGYTF. The CDR3 coding sequence is TGCGCCAGCAGCTTGGGGGCACCGGGACAGGCAGCTCCCTATGGCTACACCTTC.

The table lists this clone with a count of one. The chain carries TRBV5-1 and TRBJ2-1; 9 bases map to TRBD2. Looked up from germline, CDR1 is SGHRS and CDR2 is YFSETQ. With 4 bases clipped from V and 6 bases from J, the junction kept 11 bases outside the gene matches. There are 16 residues in the CDR3. Written as DNA, the CDR3 is TGCGCCAGCAGCGCCGTAGCGGGAGTAACCGGCAATGAGCAGTTCTTC. Translation gives CASSAVAGVTGNEQFF.

V usage is TRBV5-4 and J usage is TRBJ2-2; 7 positions agree with TRBD1. Germline V gene lookup returns CDR1 SGHNT and CDR2 YYREEE (reference sequence). CDR3 length equals 16 residues. With V trimmed by 1 base and J by 6 bases, 9 bases remained unmatched. CDR3 sequence (DNA): TGTGCCAGCAGCTTGCCTAAGGGGGCGGCGGCCGGGGAGCTGTTTTTT. Its protein product is CASSLPKGAAAGELFF.

The V gene is TRBV4-1, the J gene TRBJ1-6, with D possibly TRBD1 on 6 matching bases. Trimming cost V 4 bases and J 8 bases, with 15 bases left between them. Looked up from germline, CDR1 is MGHRA and CDR2 is YSYEKL. This CDR3 is built from 15 residues. The CDR3 here is CASSLSTGLDSPLHF. The CDR3 DNA follows: TGCGCCAGCAGCCTTAGCACAGGGCTGGATTCACCCCTCCACTTT.

For this clone: At the DNA level, this CDR3 is encoded by other sequences in the same sample as well. The V call is TRBV18, the J call TRBJ2-1, with 11 bases matching TRBD2. Germline CDR1 reads KGHSH; CDR2 reads LQKENI. The J segment lost 5 bases and the V segment lost 3 bases, leaving 3 bases of the junction unmatched. The CDR3 consists of 15 residues. The DNA of the CDR3 is TGTGCCAGCTCACCTGGACTAGCGGGCAACAATGAGCAGTTCTTC. Translation gives CASSPGLAGNNEQFF.

The rearrangement uses TRBV18 and TRBJ2-5; no reliable D call. The germline gives CDR1 KGHSH, CDR2 LQKENI. This CDR3 comprises 14 residues. Trimming pared 4 bases from V and 2 bases from J, leaving 11 bases between. The CDR3: CASSQPAIQETQYF. The DNA of the CDR3 is TGTGCCAGCTCACAACCTGCGATACAAGAGACCCAGTACTTC.

The chain combines TRBV5-4 with TRBJ2-6; perhaps TRBD1 as D (6 bases). The germline gives CDR1 SGHNT, CDR2 YYREEE (reference sequence). The CDR3 length is 17 residues. Trimming took off 3 bases at V and 2 bases at J, with 15 bases between the two ends. As DNA, the CDR3 is TGTGCCAGCAGCTCATCGGACAGCCGTACTGGGGCCAACGTCCTGACTTTC. Translation: CASSSSDSRTGANVLTF. Full variable domain (outside the CDR3, taken from reference TRBV5-4 and TRBJ2-6): ETGVTQSPTHLIKTRGQQVTLRCSSQSGHNTVSWYQQALGQGPQFIFQYYREEENGRGNFPPRFSGLQFPNYSSELNVNALELDDSALYLCASSSSDSRTGANVLTFGAGSRLTVL.

The V call is TRBV5-1, the J call TRBJ2-7; maybe TRBD1 (5 bases). The CDR3 sequence is 13 residues long. V gave up 1 base and J gave up 6 bases, with 11 bases separating them. Germline CDR1 and CDR2: SGHRS and YFSETQ. CDR3 sequence reads: CASSLRQGGEQYF. The CDR3 nucleotides are TGCGCCAGCAGCTTGAGGCAGGGCGGCGAGCAGTACTTC.

The chain recombines TRBV13 with TRBJ1-6, with 7 bases matching TRBD1. Unmatched junction bases numbered 5, after V lost 4 bases and J lost 5 bases. Germline CDR1 and CDR2: PRHDT and FYEKMQ (reference sequence). The CDR3 length is 15 residues. The CDR3: CASSSRGFNNSPLHF. For the CDR3, the DNA is TGTGCCAGCAGCTCCAGGGGGTTTAATAATTCACCCCTCCACTTT.

V is TRBV15 and J is TRBJ2-5, with D maybe TRBD2 (5 bases). Germline V gene lookup returns CDR1 LNHNV and CDR2 YYDKDF (reference sequence). This CDR3 region has 13 residues. V was clipped by 3 bases and J by 4 bases, with 9 bases between them. Written as DNA, the CDR3 is TGTGCCACCAGCAGGAGTAGCGCAGAGACCCAGTACTTC. It translates to CATSRSSAETQYF.

This clone occurred once. The rearrangement uses TRBV5-1 and TRBJ2-2; a possible D gene is TRBD1 (6 bases). The ends were cut back, 6 bases at V and 0 bases at J, with 12 bases in the middle. Germline values: CDR1 SGHRS, CDR2 YFSETQ. The CDR3 has 15 amino acids. CDR3 sequence (DNA): TGCGCCAGCATTCAGGGGTCTCCGAACACCGGGGAGCTGTTTTTT. Protein: CASIQGSPNTGELFF.

This clone has just one count. The chain links TRBV11-2 to TRBJ2-1; TRBD1 is a possible D gene (6 bases). The CDR3 totals 15 residues. Per germline, CDR1 SGHAT and CDR2 FQNNGV. The V and J ends lost 6 bases and 0 bases respectively, with 12 bases between them. The DNA for the CDR3 is TGTGCCAGCAGTTGGGACATTTACTCCTACAATGAGCAGTTCTTC. As protein: CASSWDIYSYNEQFF.

The chain uses TRBV7-4 and TRBJ1-1; 7 nucleotides line up with TRBD1. V lost 3 bases and J lost 0; bases outside the gene matches: 7. Germline loops: CDR1 SGHVT, CDR2 SQSDAQ. The length of the CDR3 is 16 residues. As DNA, the CDR3 is TGTGCCAGCAGCTTTCGACAGGGTGGTATGAACACTGAAGCTTTCTTT. It specifies CASSFRQGGMNTEAFF.

The chain couples TRBV7-9 to TRBJ2-1; 9 nucleotides agree with TRBD2. V shed 0 bases, J shed 9 bases, and the junction held 12 bases outside the gene matches. There are 17 residues in the CDR3. Germline CDR1 SEHNR, CDR2 FQNEAQ (reference sequence). CDR3 in DNA: TGTGCCAGCAGCTTAGCGCTAAGGTTAGCGGGAGCTAGTGAGCAGTTCTTC. Residues: CASSLALRLAGASEQFF.

The chain joins TRBV5-6 to TRBJ2-6, with D possibly matching TRBD1 (5 bases). V was cut by 4 bases and J by 0 bases, with 14 bases left in between. This CDR3 has 17 residues. The germline V gene has CDR1 SGHDT and CDR2 YYEEEE. The CDR3 DNA follows: TGTGCCAGCAGCGTAAGGGGCGCCAACTCTGGGGCCAACGTCCTGACTTTC. Its translation is CASSVRGANSGANVLTF.

The chain uses TRBV19 and TRBJ2-3; the match to TRBD2 covers 8 bases. Germline values: CDR1 LNHDA, CDR2 SQIVND (reference sequence). The trim removed 7 bases at V and 5 bases at J, leaving 8 bases unmatched. The CDR3 is 14 amino acids. The CDR3 protein is CASTPSRGVDTQYF. CDR3 sequence (DNA): TGTGCCAGTACCCCCTCGCGGGGGGTAGATACGCAGTATTTT.

The V and J genes are TRBV5-1 and TRBJ2-2, with D tentatively TRBD2 (5 bases). Deletions cut 4 bases from V and 2 bases from J, with 9 bases between. Germline V gene lookup returns CDR1 SGHRS and CDR2 YFSETQ. The CDR3 loop spans 14 amino acids. CDR3 loop: CASSVTSNTGELFF. The CDR3, as DNA: TGCGCCAGCAGCGTCACTAGTAACACCGGGGAGCTGTTTTTT. Drawing the rest from reference TRBV5-1 and TRBJ2-2, the complete variable domain is KAGVTQTPRYLIKTRGQQVTLSCSPISGHRSVSWYQQTPGQGLQFLFEYFSETQRNKGNFPGRFSGRQFSNSRSEMNVSTLELGDSALYLCASSVTSNTGELFFGEGSRLTVL.

J is TRBJ2-3 and V is TRBV7-2; no firm D call. Germline CDR1 is SGHTA and CDR2 is FQGNSA. Deletions cut 1 base from V and 2 bases from J, with 10 bases between. The CDR3 sequence is 15 residues long. The CDR3 DNA reads TGTGCCAGCAGCTTAGGCCCCGGTCCCACAGATACGCAGTATTTT. This codes for CASSLGPGPTDTQYF.

There are a few counts of this clone. V gene TRBV7-9 combines with J gene TRBJ2-2; TRBD2 matches 7 bases. The germline V gene has CDR1 SEHNR and CDR2 FQNEAQ (reference sequence). The CDR3 has 17 residues. V gave up 2 bases and J gave up 7 bases; unmatched junction bases: 13. CDR3 loop: CASSLFGGRARNGELFF. CDR3 nucleotide sequence: TGTGCCAGCAGCTTATTCGGTGGGAGGGCCCGCAACGGGGAGCTGTTTTTT.